This TCR beta chain comes out of a study of T cells in localized non-small cell lung cancer. Germline CDR1 reads KGHSH; CDR2 reads LQKENI. The CDR3 extends over 16 amino acids. V gave up 1 base and J gave up 4 bases; unmatched junction bases: 8. Study results and limitations: The study linked higher blood T cell density to longer overall survival.

Sequencing used immunoSEQ multiplex PCR; TCRdb keeps in-frame clones, though not all of them. The repertoire holds roughly 84,000 clones, with more than 75% as singletons. Concerning this clone: Its antigen remains unidentified.

The chain carries TRBV18 and TRBJ1-1; 8 bases align to TRBD1. This TCR was recovered from a woman aged 35-70 years with stage I squamous cell lung carcinoma. Sequencing was performed on peripheral blood, taken before any cancer treatment. This CDR3 reads CASSPQAGGAGTEAFF. The DNA for the CDR3 is TGTGCCAGCTCACCACAGGCAGGGGGCGCGGGCACTGAAGCTTTCTTT.